The 16 T cell receptor beta chains below were found in one sample sequenced in a study of cytomegalovirus exposure and HLA in healthy donors. PCR amplification relied on 60 Vbeta primers (plus 13 Jbeta primers). Here immunoSEQ multiplex PCR was the method, and the copy in TCRdb shows in-frame clones only, minus some. Counted here are 120,000 to 150,000 clones, around two thirds occurring once; the ten biggest clones make up around 2%. Material: PBMCs. The source of these receptors is a male donor in good health and CMV-seronegative.

This clone has only a few counts. An end of the junction differs from the germline gene, which may be a read error. V usage is TRBV7-6 and J usage is TRBJ2-1, with 12 bases fitting TRBD2. The CDR3 has 15 amino acids. The germline V gene encodes CDR1 SGHVS and CDR2 FNYEAQ. CDR3 DNA sequence: TGTGCCAGCAGCCTAGCGGGGGGGCTCTACAATGAGCAGTTCTTC. This codes for CASSLAGGLYNEQFF.

The J gene is TRBJ1-5, the V gene TRBV27; D is undetermined. The CDR3 contains 13 residues. Germline values: CDR1 MNHEY, CDR2 SMNVEV (reference sequence). V shed 2 bases and J shed 3 bases, with 5 bases lying between them. Here the CDR3 DNA reads TGTGCCAGCAGTTTAGCTAACAATCAGCCCCAGCATTTT. This gives the protein CASSLANNQPQHF.

The V gene is TRBV28, the J gene TRBJ2-7; 11 nucleotides align to TRBD1. Germline-derived CDR1 and CDR2 are MDHEN and SYDVKM. CDR3 size: 15 residues. After removal of 2 bases from V and 3 bases from J, the junction contained 3 bases not matched to a gene. CDR3 residues: CASSLTGQGVYEQYF. CDR3 coding DNA: TGTGCCAGCAGTTTAACGGGACAGGGGGTCTACGAGCAGTACTTC.

The rearrangement links TRBV30 to TRBJ1-5, with 7 bases fitting TRBD1. The V and J ends lost 0 bases and 7 bases, in that order; junction bases with no gene match: 6. The CDR3 length is 14 residues. Per germline, CDR1 GTSNPN and CDR2 SVGIG (reference sequence). Written as DNA, the CDR3 is TGTGCCTGGAGTGTACAGGGGAACGGACAGCCCCAGCATTTT. This encodes CAWSVQGNGQPQHF.

The V and J genes are TRBV7-9 and TRBJ1-4; D ambiguous. The V end lost 4 bases, the J end lost 8 bases, and 14 bases lay between the germline ends. The CDR3 is 14 amino acids. Germline V lookup: CDR1 SEHNR, CDR2 FQNEAQ (reference sequence). The DNA for the CDR3 is TGTGCCAGCAGCTCGCCAACGGGTCCCGAAAAACTGTTTTTT. Translating it yields CASSSPTGPEKLFF. The full variable domain, in which reference TRBV7-9 and TRBJ1-4 provide the parts outside the CDR3, is DTGVSQNPRHKITKRGQNVTFRCDPISEHNRLYWYRQTLGQGPEFLTYFQNEAQLEKSRLLSDRFSAERPKGSFSTLEIQRTEQGDSAMYLCASSSPTGPEKLFFGSGTQLSVL.

This chain links TRBV7-8 with TRBJ1-3; TRBD1 matches at 8 bases. V lost 5 bases, J lost 3 bases, and 3 bases stayed unmatched. Germline V gene lookup returns CDR1 SGHVS and CDR2 FQNEAQ. The CDR3 length is 14 residues. The CDR3 loop reads CASSQDRGGNTIYF. Written as DNA, the CDR3 is TGTGCCAGCAGCCAAGACAGGGGTGGAAACACCATATATTTT.

The CDR3 DNA follows: TGTGCCAGCAGCAAAGAGGGGACAAAGTCCACTCCTATGCGGGGCTACACCTTC. This translates into CASSKEGTKSTPMRGYTF. J is TRBJ1-2 and V is TRBV21-1; TRBD1 is taken as the D call from the table, unchecked against the DNA. TRBV21-1 is a listed pseudogene. This CDR3 comprises 18 residues.

A remark on this clone: Distinct nucleotide sequences in the sample also encode this CDR3. The genes are TRBV7-9 and TRBJ2-2, with D possibly matching TRBD2 (5 bases). CDR3 length: 13 residues. The germline V and J ends were trimmed by 6 bases and 5 bases, with 10 bases remaining between them. Per germline, CDR1 SEHNR and CDR2 FQNEAQ (reference sequence). The CDR3 here is CASSPSTTGELFF. The CDR3 DNA follows: TGTGCCAGCAGTCCTAGCACTACCGGGGAGCTGTTTTTT.

The CDR3 protein is CASSSTPNGQGWAQYF. CDR3 DNA sequence: TGTGCCAGCAGTTCAACCCCCAACGGACAGGGATGGGCCCAGTACTTC. This chain uses TRBV28 with TRBJ2-5; 8 bases fit TRBD1. This CDR3 is 16 amino acids long. The V gene's germline CDR1 is MDHEN and CDR2 SYDVKM. V gave up 4 bases and J gave up 9 bases; unmatched junction bases: 16.

Details on this clone: Other DNA variants within this sample encode the same CDR3. The genes are TRBV29-1 and TRBJ2-5, with 7 bases identical to TRBD2. Germline trimming cut 2 bases from V and 4 bases from J; bases unmatched to any gene: 1. The germline gives CDR1 SQVTM, CDR2 ANQGSEA. CDR3 size: 12 residues. The CDR3 coding sequence is TGCAGCGTTGAAACGGGGGGAGAGACCCAGTACTTC. Translated: CSVETGGETQYF.

The chain employs TRBV7-8 and TRBJ2-5, with 14 bases fitting TRBD2. The CDR3 loop spans 16 amino acids. V lost 4 bases to trimming and J lost 4 bases; unmatched junction nucleotides: 5. Germline V gene data show CDR1 as SGHVS and CDR2 as FQNEAQ. CDR3 sequence reads: CASSSTSGGARETQYF. The CDR3 DNA sequence: TGTGCCAGCAGCTCGACTAGCGGGGGGGCCCGAGAGACCCAGTACTTC.

The rearrangement joins TRBV7-6 to TRBJ2-7; 8 positions agree with TRBD1. The CDR3 is made up of 16 amino acids. Trimming cost V 5 bases and J 4 bases; bases outside gene matches: 13. Germline values: CDR1 SGHVS, CDR2 FNYEAQ. CDR3: CASSTRRQGRAYEQYF. As DNA, the CDR3 is TGTGCCAGCAGCACCCGTCGACAGGGGCGAGCATACGAGCAGTACTTC.

The chain couples TRBV5-1 to TRBJ1-4; 7 bases are shared with TRBD1. This CDR3 has 16 residues. The germline V gene encodes CDR1 SGHRS and CDR2 YFSETQ. V lost 4 bases and J lost 5; bases outside the gene matches: 11. In DNA form, the CDR3 reads TGCGCCAGCAGCCCCACCCCGGGACAGAGGAATGAAAAACTGTTTTTT. Its translation is CASSPTPGQRNEKLFF.

This rearrangement joins TRBV6-1 to TRBJ1-6; D ambiguous. The germline V gene has CDR1 MNHNS and CDR2 SASEGT. The ends were cut back, 5 bases at V and 5 bases at J, with 10 bases in the middle. There are 14 residues in the CDR3. The CDR3 here is CASSQEQHNSPLHF. The CDR3 nucleotides are TGTGCCAGCAGTCAAGAACAGCATAATTCACCCCTCCACTTT.

This clone was counted only a few times. This chain links TRBV19 with TRBJ2-1, with unresolved D. V lost 9 bases and J lost 7, with 16 bases in between. CDR1 and CDR2 (germline): LNHDA, SQIVND (reference sequence). This CDR3 is 13 amino acids long. In DNA form, the CDR3 reads TGTGCCAGCTCCACGTTGGCTCAAAATGAGCAGTTCTTC. This sequence encodes CASSTLAQNEQFF.

The CDR3 sequence: CASSPGIRDEQYF. The CDR3, as DNA: TGTGCCAGCTCACCCGGGATTAGGGACGAGCAGTACTTC. J is TRBJ2-7 and V is TRBV18; possible D gene TRBD2, 5 bases. The germline V and J ends were trimmed by 3 bases and 5 bases, with 11 bases remaining between them. The CDR3 runs to 13 residues. Germline loops: CDR1 KGHSH, CDR2 LQKENI.